The 8 T cell receptor beta chains given below trace back to one sample, sequenced in a study of T cell changes during pregnancy in multiple sclerosis. Only in-frame clones appear in the TCRdb table, and some are missing; sequencing was by immunoSEQ multiplex PCR. The sample has thousands of clones; around 84% are singletons. Sequencing was performed on CD8+ T cells from peripheral blood mononuclear cells, taken in the second trimester of pregnancy. The receptor set was obtained from a female donor in good health, enrolled as a control in a pregnancy study.

This clone has only one observation. The J gene is TRBJ2-3, the V gene TRBV4-2, with 14 bases identical to TRBD2. This CDR3 region has 17 residues. With 3 bases clipped from V and 5 bases from J, the junction kept 7 bases outside the gene matches. Looked up from germline, CDR1 is LGHNA and CDR2 is YNFKEQ. DNA of the CDR3: TGTGCCAGCAGCCATTCGGGACTAGCGGGAGTGATAGATACGCAGTATTTT. This codes for CASSHSGLAGVIDTQYF.

The J gene is TRBJ2-1, the V gene TRBV27; 12 positions match TRBD2. This CDR3 comprises 15 residues. V was pared by 4 bases and J by 7 bases, with 5 bases of the junction left unmatched. Germline CDR1 MNHEY, CDR2 SMNVEV (reference sequence). CDR3 bases: TGTGCCAGCAGTTCGAGGACTAGCGGGGCGAATGAGCAGTTCTTC. Translated, it gives CASSSRTSGANEQFF.

The rearrangement links TRBV6-1 to TRBJ2-3, with TRBD1 matching 7 bases. The ends lost 1 base at V and 4 bases at J; junction bases unmatched: 2. Germline-derived CDR1 and CDR2 are MNHNS and SASEGT. This CDR3 is built from 14 residues. This CDR3 is CASSEGQGPDTQYF. CDR3 coding DNA: TGTGCCAGCAGTGAAGGACAGGGCCCAGATACGCAGTATTTT.

The chain carries TRBV7-9 and TRBJ1-1; 11 bases line up with TRBD1. Germline CDR1 reads SEHNR; CDR2 reads FQNEAQ (reference sequence). This CDR3 has 14 amino acids. Trimming at V came to 5 bases and at J to 7 bases, leaving 6 bases not matched to a gene. The CDR3 nucleotides are TGTGCCAGCAGCCAGGGACAGGGGGACATTGAAGCTTTCTTT. This translates into CASSQGQGDIEAFF.

This chain links TRBV5-5 with TRBJ1-5, with TRBD1 as a possible D gene (5 bases). The germline V gene has CDR1 SGHKS and CDR2 YYEKEE (reference sequence). The V end lost 4 bases, the J end lost 4 bases, and 12 bases lay between the germline ends. CDR3 length equals 14 residues. CDR3 coding DNA: TGTGCCAGCAGCCTGGGACCGGGAAATCAGCCCCAGCATTTT. Translated, it gives CASSLGPGNQPQHF.

The chain combines TRBV4-1 with TRBJ1-5; possibly TRBD1 for D (5 bases). V lost 3 bases and J lost 5, with 8 bases in between. The CDR3 runs to 13 residues. The germline CDR1 and CDR2 sequences are MGHRA and YSYEKL. The DNA for the CDR3 is TGCGCCAGCAGCCACGGGGGGGATCAGCCCCAGCATTTT. Its translation: CASSHGGDQPQHF.

The rearrangement links TRBV28 to TRBJ1-1; D gene unclear. The CDR3 sequence is 18 residues long. The V gene lost 1 base and the J gene lost 0 bases, with 18 bases spanning the gap. Looked up from germline, CDR1 is MDHEN and CDR2 is SYDVKM. The CDR3 sequence is CASSLFPPASTLNTEAFF. CDR3 DNA: TGTGCCAGCAGTTTATTCCCCCCTGCAAGCACCCTGAACACTGAAGCTTTCTTT.

The genes are TRBV6-5 and TRBJ1-1; TRBD1 matches 9 bases. Germline trimming cut 5 bases from V and 1 base from J; bases unmatched to any gene: 5. The CDR3 runs to 15 residues. The germline CDR1 and CDR2 sequences are MNHEY and SVGAGI. As DNA, the CDR3 is TGTGCCAGCAGTAGGGGGACAGGGACGAACACTGAAGCTTTCTTT. Protein product: CASSRGTGTNTEAFF.